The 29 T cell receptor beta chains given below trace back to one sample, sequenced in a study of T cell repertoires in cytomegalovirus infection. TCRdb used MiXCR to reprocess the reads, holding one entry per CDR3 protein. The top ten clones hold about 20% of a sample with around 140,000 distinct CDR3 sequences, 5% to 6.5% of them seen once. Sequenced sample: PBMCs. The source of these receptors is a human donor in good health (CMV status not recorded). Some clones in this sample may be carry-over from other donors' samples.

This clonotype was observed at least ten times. CDR3 sequence: CASRPGQGSYNEQFF. The CDR3 nucleotides read TGTGCCAGTAGGCCGGGACAGGGATCCTACAATGAGCAGTTCTTC. The V and J genes are TRBV19 and TRBJ2-1; 9 bases match TRBD1. CDR3 length equals 15 residues. Germline assignment: CDR1 LNHDA and CDR2 SQIVND (reference sequence). Trimming at V came to 6 bases and at J to 1 base, leaving 4 bases not matched to a gene.

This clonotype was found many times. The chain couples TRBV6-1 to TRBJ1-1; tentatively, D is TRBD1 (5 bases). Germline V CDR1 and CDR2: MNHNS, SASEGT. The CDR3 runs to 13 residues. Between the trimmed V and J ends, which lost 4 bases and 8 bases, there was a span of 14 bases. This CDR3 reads CASSAIGGKEAFF. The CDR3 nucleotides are TGTGCCAGCAGTGCGATTGGGGGAAAAGAAGCTTTCTTT.

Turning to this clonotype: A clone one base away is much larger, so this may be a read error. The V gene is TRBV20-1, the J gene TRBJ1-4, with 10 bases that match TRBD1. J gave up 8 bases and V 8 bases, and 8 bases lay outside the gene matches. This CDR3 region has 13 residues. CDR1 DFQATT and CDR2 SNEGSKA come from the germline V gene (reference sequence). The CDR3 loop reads CSTMTGGEEKLFF. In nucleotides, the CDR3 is TGCAGTACCATGACAGGGGGCGAAGAAAAACTGTTTTTT.

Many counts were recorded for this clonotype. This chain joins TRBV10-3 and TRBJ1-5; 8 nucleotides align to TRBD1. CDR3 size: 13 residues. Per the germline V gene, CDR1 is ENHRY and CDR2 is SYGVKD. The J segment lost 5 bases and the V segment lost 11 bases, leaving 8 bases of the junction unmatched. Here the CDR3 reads CAVRDRFDQPQHF. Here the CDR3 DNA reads TGTGCCGTACGGGACAGGTTTGATCAGCCCCAGCATTTT.

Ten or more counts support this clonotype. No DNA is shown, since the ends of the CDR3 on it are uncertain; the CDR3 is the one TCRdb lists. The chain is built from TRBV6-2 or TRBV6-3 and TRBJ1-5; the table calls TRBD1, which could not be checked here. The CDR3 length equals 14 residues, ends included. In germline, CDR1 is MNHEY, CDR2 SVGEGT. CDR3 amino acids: CASSSSGGWWPQHF.

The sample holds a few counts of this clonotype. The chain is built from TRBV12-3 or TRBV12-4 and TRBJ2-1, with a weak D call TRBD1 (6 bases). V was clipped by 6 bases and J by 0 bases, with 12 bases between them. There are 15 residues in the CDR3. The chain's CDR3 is CASRIGQLSYNEQFF. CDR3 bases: TGTGCCAGCAGAATAGGACAGCTCTCCTACAATGAGCAGTTCTTC.

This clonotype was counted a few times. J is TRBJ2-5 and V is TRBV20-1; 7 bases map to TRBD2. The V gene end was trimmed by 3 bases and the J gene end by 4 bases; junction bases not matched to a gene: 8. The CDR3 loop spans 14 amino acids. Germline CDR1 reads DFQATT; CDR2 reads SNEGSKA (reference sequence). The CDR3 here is CSASLDGGGETQYF. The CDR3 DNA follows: TGCAGTGCTAGTTTGGACGGCGGGGGAGAGACCCAGTACTTC.

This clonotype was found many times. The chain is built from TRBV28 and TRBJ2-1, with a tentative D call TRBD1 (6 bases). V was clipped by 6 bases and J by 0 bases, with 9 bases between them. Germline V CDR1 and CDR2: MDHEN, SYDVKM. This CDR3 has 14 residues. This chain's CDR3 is CASSTGSSYNEQFF. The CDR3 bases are TGTGCCAGCAGCACAGGGAGCTCCTACAATGAGCAGTTCTTC.

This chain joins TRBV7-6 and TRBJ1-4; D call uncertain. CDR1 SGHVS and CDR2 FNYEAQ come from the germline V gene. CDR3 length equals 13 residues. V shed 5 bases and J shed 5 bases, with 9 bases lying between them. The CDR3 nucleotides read TGTGCCAGCAGCGAATGGATAAATGAAAAACTGTTTTTT. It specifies CASSEWINEKLFF.

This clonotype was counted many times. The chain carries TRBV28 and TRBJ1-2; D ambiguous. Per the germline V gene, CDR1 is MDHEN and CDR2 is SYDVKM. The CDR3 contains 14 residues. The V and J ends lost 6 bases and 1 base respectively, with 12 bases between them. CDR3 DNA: TGTGCCAGCAGGTCACCTGGGGTTAACTATGGCTACACCTTC. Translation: CASRSPGVNYGYTF.

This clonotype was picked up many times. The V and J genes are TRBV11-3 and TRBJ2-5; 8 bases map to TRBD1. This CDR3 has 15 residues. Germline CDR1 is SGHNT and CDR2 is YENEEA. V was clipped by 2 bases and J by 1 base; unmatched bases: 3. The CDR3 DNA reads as TGTGCCAGCAGCTTACTGACAGGGGCCCAAGAGACCCAGTACTTC. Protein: CASSLLTGAQETQYF.

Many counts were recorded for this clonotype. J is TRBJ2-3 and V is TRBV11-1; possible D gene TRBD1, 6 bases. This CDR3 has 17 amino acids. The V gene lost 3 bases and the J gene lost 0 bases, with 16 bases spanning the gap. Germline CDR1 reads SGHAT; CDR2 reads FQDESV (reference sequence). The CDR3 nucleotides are TGTGCCAGCAGCTTCGGCTCGGGACAAAGAAGCACAGATACGCAGTATTTT. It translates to CASSFGSGQRSTDTQYF. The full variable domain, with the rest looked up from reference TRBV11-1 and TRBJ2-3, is EAEVAQSPRYKITEKSQAVAFWCDPISGHATLYWYRQILGQGPELLVQFQDESVVDDSQLPKDRFSAERLKGVDSTLKIQPAELGDSAMYLCASSFGSGQRSTDTQYFGPGTRLTVL.

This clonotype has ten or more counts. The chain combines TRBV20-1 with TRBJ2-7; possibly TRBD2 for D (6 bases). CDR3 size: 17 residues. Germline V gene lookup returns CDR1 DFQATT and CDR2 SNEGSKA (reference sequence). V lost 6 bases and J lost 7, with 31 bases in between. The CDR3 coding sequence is TGCAGTGCCCCACCTACGGAGGCGCGGGGCCGTCATCGGGAGCAGTACTTC. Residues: CSAPPTEARGRHREQYF.

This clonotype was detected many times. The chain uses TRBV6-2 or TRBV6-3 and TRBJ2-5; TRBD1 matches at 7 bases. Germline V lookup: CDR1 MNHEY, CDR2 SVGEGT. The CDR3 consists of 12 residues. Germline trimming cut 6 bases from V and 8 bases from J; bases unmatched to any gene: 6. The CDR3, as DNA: TGTGCCAGCAGATCCGACAGGGCAACCCAGTACTTC. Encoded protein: CASRSDRATQYF.

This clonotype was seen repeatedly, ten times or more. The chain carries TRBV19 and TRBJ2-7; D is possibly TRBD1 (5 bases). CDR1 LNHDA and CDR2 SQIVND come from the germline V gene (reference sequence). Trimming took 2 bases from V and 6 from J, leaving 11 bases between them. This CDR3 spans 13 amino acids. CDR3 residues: CASSIHGQGEQYF. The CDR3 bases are TGTGCCAGTAGTATACACGGGCAGGGCGAGCAGTACTTC.

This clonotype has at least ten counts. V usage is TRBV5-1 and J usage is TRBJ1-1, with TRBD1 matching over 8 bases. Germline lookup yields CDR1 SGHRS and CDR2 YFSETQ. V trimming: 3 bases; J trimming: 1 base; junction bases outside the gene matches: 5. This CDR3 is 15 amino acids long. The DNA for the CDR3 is TGCGCCAGCAGCTCGTCGGACAGGGCGAACACTGAAGCTTTCTTT. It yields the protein CASSSSDRANTEAFF.

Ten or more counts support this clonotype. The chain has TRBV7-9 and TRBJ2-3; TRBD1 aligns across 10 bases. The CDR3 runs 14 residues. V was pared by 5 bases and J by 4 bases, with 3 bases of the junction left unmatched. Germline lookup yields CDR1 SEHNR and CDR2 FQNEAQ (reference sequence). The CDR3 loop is CASSTGQGADTQYF. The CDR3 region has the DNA TGTGCCAGCAGCACCGGACAGGGGGCAGATACGCAGTATTTT.

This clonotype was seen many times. As DNA, the CDR3 is TGTGCCAGCAGCCCCTTAGGGAGTGGAAACACCATATATTTT. Its protein is CASSPLGSGNTIYF. This chain links TRBV7-2 with TRBJ1-3, with D hard to call. This CDR3 contains 14 residues. Germline V gene data show CDR1 as SGHTA and CDR2 as FQGNSA. The V end lost 5 bases, the J end lost 3 bases, and 11 bases lay between the germline ends.

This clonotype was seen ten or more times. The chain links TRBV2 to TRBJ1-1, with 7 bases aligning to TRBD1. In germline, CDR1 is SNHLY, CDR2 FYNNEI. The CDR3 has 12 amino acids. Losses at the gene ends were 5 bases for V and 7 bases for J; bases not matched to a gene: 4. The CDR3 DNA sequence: TGTGCCAGCAGTCCCCGACAGGGTGAAGCTTTCTTT. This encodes CASSPRQGEAFF.

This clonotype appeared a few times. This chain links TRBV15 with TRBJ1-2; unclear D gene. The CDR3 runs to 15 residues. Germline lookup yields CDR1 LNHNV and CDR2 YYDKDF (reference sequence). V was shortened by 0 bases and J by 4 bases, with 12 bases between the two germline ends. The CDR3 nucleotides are TGTGCCACCAGCAGAGATCGCGGCAGAACCTATGGCTACACCTTC. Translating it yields CATSRDRGRTYGYTF.

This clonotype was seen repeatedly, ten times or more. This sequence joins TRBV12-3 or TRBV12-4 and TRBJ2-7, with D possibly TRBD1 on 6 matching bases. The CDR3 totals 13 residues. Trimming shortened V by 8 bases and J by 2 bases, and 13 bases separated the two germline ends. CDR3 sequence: CASGTLPAYEQYF. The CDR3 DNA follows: TGTGCCAGCGGGACACTCCCTGCCTACGAGCAGTACTTC.

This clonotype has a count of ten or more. CDR3 in amino acids: CAWGNGQGRRSFF. Here the CDR3 DNA reads TGTGCCTGGGGTAACGGACAGGGGAGGAGATCTTTCTTT. V is TRBV30 and J is TRBJ1-1; 9 nucleotides match TRBD1. Unmatched junction bases numbered 13, after V lost 5 bases and J lost 12 bases. The CDR3 length is 13 residues. Germline assignment: CDR1 GTSNPN and CDR2 SVGIG (reference sequence).

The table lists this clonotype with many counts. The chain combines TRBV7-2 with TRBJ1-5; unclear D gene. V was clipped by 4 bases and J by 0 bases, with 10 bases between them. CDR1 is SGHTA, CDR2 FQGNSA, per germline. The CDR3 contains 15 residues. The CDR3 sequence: CASSSEGLSNQPQHF. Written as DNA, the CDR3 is TGTGCCAGCAGCTCAGAGGGCCTTAGCAATCAGCCCCAGCATTTT.

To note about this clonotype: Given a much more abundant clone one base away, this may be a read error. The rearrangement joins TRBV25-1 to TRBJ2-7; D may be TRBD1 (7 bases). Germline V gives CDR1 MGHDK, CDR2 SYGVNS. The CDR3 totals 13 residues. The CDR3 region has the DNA TGTGCCGGCAGACCCAGGGGGGTGGGCGAGCAGTACTTC. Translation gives CAGRPRGVGEQYF.

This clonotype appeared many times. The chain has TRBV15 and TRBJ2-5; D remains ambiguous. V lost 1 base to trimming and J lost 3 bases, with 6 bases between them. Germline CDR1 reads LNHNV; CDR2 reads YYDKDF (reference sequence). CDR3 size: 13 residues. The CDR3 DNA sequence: TGTGCCACCAGCAGAGCACCCAAAGAGACCCAGTACTTC. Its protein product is CATSRAPKETQYF.

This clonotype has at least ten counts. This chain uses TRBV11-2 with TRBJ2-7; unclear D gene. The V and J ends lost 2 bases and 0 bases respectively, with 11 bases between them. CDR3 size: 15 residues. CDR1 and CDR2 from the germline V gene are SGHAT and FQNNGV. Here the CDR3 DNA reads TGTGCCAGCAGCTTATACCCCACCAGCTCCTACGAGCAGTACTTC. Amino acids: CASSLYPTSSYEQYF.

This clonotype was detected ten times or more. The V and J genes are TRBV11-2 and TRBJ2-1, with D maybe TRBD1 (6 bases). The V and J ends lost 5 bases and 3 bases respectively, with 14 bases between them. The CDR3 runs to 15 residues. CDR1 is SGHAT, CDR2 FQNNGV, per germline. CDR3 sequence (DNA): TGTGCCAGCAGCCCGACGAGACAGGTCTACAATGAGCAGTTCTTC. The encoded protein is CASSPTRQVYNEQFF.

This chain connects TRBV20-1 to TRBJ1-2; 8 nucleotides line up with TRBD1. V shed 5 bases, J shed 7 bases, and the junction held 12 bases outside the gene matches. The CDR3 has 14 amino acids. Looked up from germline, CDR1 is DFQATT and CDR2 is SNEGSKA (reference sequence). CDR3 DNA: TGCAGTGCTTTCCCGGGACAGGATAACATTGGCTACACCTTC. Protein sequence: CSAFPGQDNIGYTF.

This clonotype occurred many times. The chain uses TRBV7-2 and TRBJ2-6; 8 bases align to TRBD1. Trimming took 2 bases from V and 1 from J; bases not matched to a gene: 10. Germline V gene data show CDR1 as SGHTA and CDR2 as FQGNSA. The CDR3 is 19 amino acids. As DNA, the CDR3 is TGTGCCAGCAGCTTAAATCTAGGACAGGGTGGATCTGGGGCCAACGTCCTGACTTTC. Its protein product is CASSLNLGQGGSGANVLTF.